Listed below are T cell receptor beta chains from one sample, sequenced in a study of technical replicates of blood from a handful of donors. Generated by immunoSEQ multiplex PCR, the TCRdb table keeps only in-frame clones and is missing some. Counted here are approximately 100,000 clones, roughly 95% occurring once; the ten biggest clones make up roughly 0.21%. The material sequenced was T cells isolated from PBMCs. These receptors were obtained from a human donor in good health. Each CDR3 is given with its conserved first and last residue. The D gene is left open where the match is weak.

CDR3 protein: CASSRTGVNTGELFF
V gene: TRBV19
D gene: TRBD1
J gene: TRBJ2-2

CDR3 protein: CASSPAADSSSYEQYF
V gene: TRBV7-9
D gene: NA
J gene: TRBJ2-7

CDR3 protein: CAWSVINRGTFF
V gene: TRBV30
D gene: TRBD1
J gene: TRBJ1-1

CDR3 protein: CASSLGGQGGNQPQHF
V gene: TRBV5-1
D gene: TRBD1
J gene: TRBJ1-5

CDR3 protein: CASSSQMNGYTF
V gene: TRBV28
D gene: NA
J gene: TRBJ1-2

CDR3 protein: CAWSSGTGSYNEQFF
V gene: TRBV30
D gene: TRBD1
J gene: TRBJ2-1

CDR3 protein: CSVGNFIREGLDEQYF
V gene: TRBV29-1
D gene: TRBD2
J gene: TRBJ2-7

CDR3 protein: CASGDREFTGELFF
V gene: TRBV7-9
D gene: NA
J gene: TRBJ2-2

CDR3 protein: CASSTGLAEPSDTQYF
V gene: TRBV10-1
D gene: TRBD2
J gene: TRBJ2-3

CDR3 protein: CAISGNYGYTF
V gene: TRBV10-3
D gene: NA
J gene: TRBJ1-2

CDR3 protein: CASSFPPIEGTQYF
V gene: TRBV7-8
D gene: NA
J gene: TRBJ2-5

CDR3 protein: CASSLGTGRSTDTQYF
V gene: TRBV5-1
D gene: NA
J gene: TRBJ2-3

CDR3 protein: CASSKSGGSSGDTQYF
V gene: TRBV7-3
D gene: TRBD1
J gene: TRBJ2-3

CDR3 protein: CASSGTGLAGGIAQYF
V gene: TRBV25-1
D gene: TRBD2
J gene: TRBJ2-3

CDR3 protein: CASSLLAGSDLYGYTF
V gene: TRBV14
D gene: NA
J gene: TRBJ1-2

CDR3 protein: CASRSLTNYGYTF
V gene: TRBV27
D gene: NA
J gene: TRBJ1-2

CDR3 protein: CASGLAGGSTDTQYF
V gene: TRBV28
D gene: TRBD2
J gene: TRBJ2-3

CDR3 protein: CASGLDGGYNEQFF
V gene: TRBV12-5
D gene: NA
J gene: TRBJ2-1

CDR3 protein: CASSQAKGVNTEAFF
V gene: TRBV4-2
D gene: NA
J gene: TRBJ1-1

CDR3 protein: CASSWTRQGEGLGYGYTF
V gene: TRBV11-3
D gene: TRBD1
J gene: TRBJ1-2

CDR3 protein: CASSVGERGQDQETQYF
V gene: TRBV9
D gene: TRBD1
J gene: TRBJ2-5

CDR3 protein: CASSEADRGQPQHF
V gene: TRBV6-1
D gene: TRBD1
J gene: TRBJ1-5

CDR3 protein: CASSFGGEDTQYF
V gene: TRBV7-7
D gene: NA
J gene: TRBJ2-3

CDR3 protein: CASGPGEYTDTQYF
V gene: TRBV7-9
D gene: NA
J gene: TRBJ2-3

CDR3 protein: CSVEDSRYRSTDTQYF
V gene: TRBV29-1
D gene: NA
J gene: TRBJ2-3

CDR3 protein: CASSAGVGNTIYF
V gene: TRBV25-1
D gene: NA
J gene: TRBJ1-3

CDR3 protein: CASSLLPEGRPQHF
V gene: TRBV5-6
D gene: NA
J gene: TRBJ1-5

CDR3 protein: CASSAASGSYEQYF
V gene: TRBV11-2
D gene: TRBD2
J gene: TRBJ2-7

CDR3 protein: CASSSRAGQETQYF
V gene: TRBV5-4
D gene: NA
J gene: TRBJ2-5